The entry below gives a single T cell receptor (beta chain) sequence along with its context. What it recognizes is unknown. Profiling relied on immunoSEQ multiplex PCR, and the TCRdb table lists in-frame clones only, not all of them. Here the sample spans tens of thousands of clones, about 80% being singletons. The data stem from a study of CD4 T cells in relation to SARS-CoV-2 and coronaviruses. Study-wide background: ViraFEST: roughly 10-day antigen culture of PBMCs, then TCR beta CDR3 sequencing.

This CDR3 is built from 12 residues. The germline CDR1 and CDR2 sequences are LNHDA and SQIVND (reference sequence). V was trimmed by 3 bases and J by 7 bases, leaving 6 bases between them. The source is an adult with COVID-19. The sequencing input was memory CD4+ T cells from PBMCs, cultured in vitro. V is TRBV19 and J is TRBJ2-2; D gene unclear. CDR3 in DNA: TGTGCCAGTAGTATTGTCCACGGGGAGCTGTTTTTT. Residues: CASSIVHGELFF.